The 2 T cell receptor beta chains reported below all come from one sample, sequenced in a study of CD8+CD57+ T cells in acquired aplastic anemia. Investigators profiled TCR beta VDJ and CDR3 from genomic DNA template. TCRdb called the reads again in MiXCR, with one record for every CDR3 protein. The profile shows under 500,000 distinct CDR3 sequences, less than 35% of them singletons. An expansion of CD8+CD57+ cells by flow cytometry had been shown in patients chosen for sequencing. The sequencing input was sorted CD4+, CD8+, or CD8+CD57+ T cells (not recorded which) from PBMCs. Receptor source: a human donor with aplastic anemia.

There are a few counts of this clonotype. This chain uses TRBV25-1 with TRBJ1-1, with D possibly matching TRBD1 (5 bases). Trimming took off 7 bases at V and 0 bases at J, with 12 bases between the two ends. Germline loops: CDR1 MGHDK, CDR2 SYGVNS. The CDR3 is made up of 14 amino acids. The CDR3 DNA is TGTGCCAGCAAGAAGGAGGGGATGAACACTGAAGCTTTCTTT. Translating it yields CASKKEGMNTEAFF.

The CDR3 coding sequence is TGTGCCAGTAAGGGACTAGCGGGGGGGTTGAGCTCCTACAATGAGCAGTTCTTC. Encoded protein: CASKGLAGGLSSYNEQFF. The chain joins TRBV19 to TRBJ2-1, with 16 nucleotides matching TRBD2. The CDR3 spans 18 residues. After removal of 7 bases from V and 0 bases from J, the junction contained 6 bases not matched to a gene. Germline assignment: CDR1 LNHDA and CDR2 SQIVND (reference sequence).